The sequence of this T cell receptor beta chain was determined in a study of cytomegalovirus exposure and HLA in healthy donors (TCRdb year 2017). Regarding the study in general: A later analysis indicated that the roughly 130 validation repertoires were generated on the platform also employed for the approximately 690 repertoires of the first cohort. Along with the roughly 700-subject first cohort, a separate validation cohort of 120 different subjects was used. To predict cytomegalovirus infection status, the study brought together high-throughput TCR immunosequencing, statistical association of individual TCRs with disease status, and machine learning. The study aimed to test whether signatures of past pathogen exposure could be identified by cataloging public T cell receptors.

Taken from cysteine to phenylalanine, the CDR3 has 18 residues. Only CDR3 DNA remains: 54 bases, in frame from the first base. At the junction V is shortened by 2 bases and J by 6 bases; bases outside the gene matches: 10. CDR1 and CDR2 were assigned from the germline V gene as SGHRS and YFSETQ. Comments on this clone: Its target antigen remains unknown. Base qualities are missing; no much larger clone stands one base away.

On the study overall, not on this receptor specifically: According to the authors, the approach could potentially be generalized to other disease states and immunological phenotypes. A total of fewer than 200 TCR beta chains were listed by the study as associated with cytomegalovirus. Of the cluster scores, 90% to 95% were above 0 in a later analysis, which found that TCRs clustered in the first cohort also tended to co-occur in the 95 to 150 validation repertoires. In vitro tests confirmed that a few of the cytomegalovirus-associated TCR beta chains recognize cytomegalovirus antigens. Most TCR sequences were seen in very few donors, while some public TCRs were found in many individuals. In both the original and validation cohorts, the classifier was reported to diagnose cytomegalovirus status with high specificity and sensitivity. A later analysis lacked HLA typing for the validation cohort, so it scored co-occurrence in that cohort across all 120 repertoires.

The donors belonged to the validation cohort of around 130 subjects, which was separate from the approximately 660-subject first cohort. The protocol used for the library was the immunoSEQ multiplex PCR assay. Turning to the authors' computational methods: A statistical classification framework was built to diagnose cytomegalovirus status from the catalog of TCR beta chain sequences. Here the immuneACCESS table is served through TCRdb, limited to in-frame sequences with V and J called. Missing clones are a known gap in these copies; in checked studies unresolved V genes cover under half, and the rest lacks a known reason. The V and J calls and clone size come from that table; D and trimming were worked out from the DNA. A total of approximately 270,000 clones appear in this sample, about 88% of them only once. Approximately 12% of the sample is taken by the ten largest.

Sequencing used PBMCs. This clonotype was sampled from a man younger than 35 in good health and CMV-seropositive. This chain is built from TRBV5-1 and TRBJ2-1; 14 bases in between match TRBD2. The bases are TGCGCCAGCAGCTTCCGACCGAGACTAGCGGGAGGGCCCAATGAGCAGTTCTTC. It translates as CASSFRPRLAGGPNEQFF. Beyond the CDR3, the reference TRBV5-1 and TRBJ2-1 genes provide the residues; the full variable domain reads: KAGVTQTPRYLIKTRGQQVTLSCSPISGHRSVSWYQQTPGQGLQFLFEYFSETQRNKGNFPGRFSGRQFSNSRSEMNVSTLELGDSALYLCASSFRPRLAGGPNEQFFGPGTRLTVL.